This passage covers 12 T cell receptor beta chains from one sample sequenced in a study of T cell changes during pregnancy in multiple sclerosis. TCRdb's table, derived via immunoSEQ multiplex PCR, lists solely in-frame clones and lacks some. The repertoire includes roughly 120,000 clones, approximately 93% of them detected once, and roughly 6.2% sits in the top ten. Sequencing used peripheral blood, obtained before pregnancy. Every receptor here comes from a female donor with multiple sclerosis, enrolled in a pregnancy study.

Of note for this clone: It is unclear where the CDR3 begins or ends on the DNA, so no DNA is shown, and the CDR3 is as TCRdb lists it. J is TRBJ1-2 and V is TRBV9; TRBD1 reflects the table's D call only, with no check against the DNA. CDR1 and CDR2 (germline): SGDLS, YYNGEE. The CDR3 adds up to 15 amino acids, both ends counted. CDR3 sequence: CASSVGQGANHEDTF.

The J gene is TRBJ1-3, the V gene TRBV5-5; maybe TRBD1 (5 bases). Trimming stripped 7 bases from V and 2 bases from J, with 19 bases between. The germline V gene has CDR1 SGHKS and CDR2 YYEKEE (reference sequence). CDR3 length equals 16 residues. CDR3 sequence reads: CASRMDNHGPGNTIYF. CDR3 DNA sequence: TGTGCCAGCCGGATGGACAACCACGGCCCTGGAAACACCATATATTTT. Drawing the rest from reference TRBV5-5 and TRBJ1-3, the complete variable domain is DAGVTQSPTHLIKTRGQQVTLRCSPISGHKSVSWYQQVLGQGPQFIFQYYEKEERGRGNFPDRFSARQFPNYSSELNVNALLLGDSALYLCASRMDNHGPGNTIYFGEGSWLTVV.

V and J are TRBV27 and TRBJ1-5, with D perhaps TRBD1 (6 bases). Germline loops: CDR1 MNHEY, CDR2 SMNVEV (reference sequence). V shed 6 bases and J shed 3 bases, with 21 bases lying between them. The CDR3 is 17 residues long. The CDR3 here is CASSYGQGTMINQPQHF. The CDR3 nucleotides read TGTGCCAGCAGCTACGGCCAGGGGACAATGATCAATCAGCCCCAGCATTTT.

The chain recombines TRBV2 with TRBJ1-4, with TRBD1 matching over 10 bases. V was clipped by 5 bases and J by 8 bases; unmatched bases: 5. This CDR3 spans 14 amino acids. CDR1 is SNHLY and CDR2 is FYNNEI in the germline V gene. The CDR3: CASSPDRGREKLFF. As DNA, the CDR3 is TGTGCCAGCAGTCCCGACAGGGGGCGAGAAAAACTGTTTTTT.

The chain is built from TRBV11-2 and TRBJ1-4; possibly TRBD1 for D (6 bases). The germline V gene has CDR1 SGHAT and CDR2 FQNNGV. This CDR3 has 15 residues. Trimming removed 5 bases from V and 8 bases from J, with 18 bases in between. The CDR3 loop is CASSRGQGTGEKLFF. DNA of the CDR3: TGTGCCAGCAGCCGCGGTCAGGGCACAGGGGAAAAACTGTTTTTT.

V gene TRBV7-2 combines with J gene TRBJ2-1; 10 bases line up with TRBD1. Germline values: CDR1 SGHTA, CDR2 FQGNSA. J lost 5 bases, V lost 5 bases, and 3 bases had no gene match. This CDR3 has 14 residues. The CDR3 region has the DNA TGTGCCAGCAGCCCGGACAGGGGGGACAATGAGCAGTTCTTC. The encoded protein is CASSPDRGDNEQFF.

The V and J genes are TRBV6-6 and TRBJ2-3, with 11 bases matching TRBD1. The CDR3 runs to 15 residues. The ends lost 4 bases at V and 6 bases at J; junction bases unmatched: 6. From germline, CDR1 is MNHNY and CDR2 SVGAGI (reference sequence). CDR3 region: CASSSGQGDSDTQYF. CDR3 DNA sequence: TGTGCCAGCAGTTCGGGACAGGGGGACTCGGATACGCAGTATTTT.

The CDR3 DNA sequence: TGTGCCAGCAGTCGGTTATCGGTTAACACTGAAGCTTTCTTT. Its translation is CASSRLSVNTEAFF. The chain couples TRBV27 to TRBJ1-1; D is uncertain. Germline CDR1 is MNHEY and CDR2 is SMNVEV (reference sequence). This CDR3 has 14 residues. Trimming stripped 5 bases from V and 2 bases from J, with 12 bases between.

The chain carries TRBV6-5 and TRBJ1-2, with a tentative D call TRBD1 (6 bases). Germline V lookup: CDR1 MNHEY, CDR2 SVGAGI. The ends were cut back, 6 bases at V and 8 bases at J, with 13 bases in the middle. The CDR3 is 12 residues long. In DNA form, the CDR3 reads TGTGCCAGCAGGCCTGACAGGAGGGGCTACACCTTC. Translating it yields CASRPDRRGYTF.

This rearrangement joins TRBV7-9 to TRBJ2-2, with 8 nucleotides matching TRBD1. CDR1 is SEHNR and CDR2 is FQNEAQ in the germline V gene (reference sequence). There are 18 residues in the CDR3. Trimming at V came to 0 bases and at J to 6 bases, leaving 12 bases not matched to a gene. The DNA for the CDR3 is TGTGCCAGCAGCTTAGCGCTTCGGAGGACAGGGATAGCCGGGGAGCTGTTTTTT. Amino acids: CASSLALRRTGIAGELFF.

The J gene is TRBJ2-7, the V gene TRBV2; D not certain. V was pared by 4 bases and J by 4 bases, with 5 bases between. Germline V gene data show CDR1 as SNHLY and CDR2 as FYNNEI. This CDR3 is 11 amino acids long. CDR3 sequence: CASSVAYEQYF. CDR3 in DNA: TGTGCCAGCAGTGTGGCTTACGAGCAGTACTTC.

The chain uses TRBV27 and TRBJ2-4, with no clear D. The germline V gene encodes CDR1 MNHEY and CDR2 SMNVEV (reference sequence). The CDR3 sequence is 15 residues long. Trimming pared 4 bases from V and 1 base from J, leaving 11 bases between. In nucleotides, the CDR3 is TGTGCCAGCAGTTCCGCCGAGTCGGCCAAAAACATTCAGTACTTC. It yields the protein CASSSAESAKNIQYF.